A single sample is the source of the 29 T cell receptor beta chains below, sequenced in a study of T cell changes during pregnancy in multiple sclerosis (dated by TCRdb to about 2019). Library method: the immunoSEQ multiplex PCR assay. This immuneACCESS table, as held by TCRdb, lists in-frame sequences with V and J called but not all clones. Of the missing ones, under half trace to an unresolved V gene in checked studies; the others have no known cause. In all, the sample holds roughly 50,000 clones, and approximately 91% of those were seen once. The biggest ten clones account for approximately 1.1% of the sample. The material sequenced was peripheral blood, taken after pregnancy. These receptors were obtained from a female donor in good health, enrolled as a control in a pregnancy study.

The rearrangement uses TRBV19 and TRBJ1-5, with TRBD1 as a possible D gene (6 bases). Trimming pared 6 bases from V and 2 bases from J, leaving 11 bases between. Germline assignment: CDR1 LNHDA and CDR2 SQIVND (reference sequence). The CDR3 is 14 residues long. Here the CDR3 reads CASRDSPGNQPQHF. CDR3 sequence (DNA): TGTGCCAGTAGGGACAGTCCGGGCAATCAGCCCCAGCATTTT.

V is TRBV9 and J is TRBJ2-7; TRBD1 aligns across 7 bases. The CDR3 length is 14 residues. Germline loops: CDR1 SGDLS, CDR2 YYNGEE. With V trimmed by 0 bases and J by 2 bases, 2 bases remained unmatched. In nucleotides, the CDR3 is TGTGCCAGCAGCGTAGGAGGGGGCCCCTACGAGCAGTACTTC. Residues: CASSVGGGPYEQYF.

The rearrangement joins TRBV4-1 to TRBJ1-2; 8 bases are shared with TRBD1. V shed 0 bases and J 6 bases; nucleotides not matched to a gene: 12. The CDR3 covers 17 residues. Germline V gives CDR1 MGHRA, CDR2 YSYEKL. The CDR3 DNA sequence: TGCGCCAGCAGCCAAGATGACGGGTTGGGACAGGCCCATGGCTACACCTTC. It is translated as CASSQDDGLGQAHGYTF.

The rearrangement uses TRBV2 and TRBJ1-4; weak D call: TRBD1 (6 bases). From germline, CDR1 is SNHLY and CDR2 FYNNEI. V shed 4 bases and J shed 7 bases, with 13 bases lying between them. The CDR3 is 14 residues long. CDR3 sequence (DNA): TGTGCCAGCAGTGGCCAGGGGCGCGGTGAAAAACTGTTTTTT. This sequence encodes CASSGQGRGEKLFF.

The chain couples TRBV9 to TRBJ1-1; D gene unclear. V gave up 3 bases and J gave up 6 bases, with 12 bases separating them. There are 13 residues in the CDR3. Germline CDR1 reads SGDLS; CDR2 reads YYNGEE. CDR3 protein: CASSASVVPEAFF. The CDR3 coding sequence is TGTGCCAGCAGCGCCAGCGTGGTCCCTGAAGCTTTCTTT.

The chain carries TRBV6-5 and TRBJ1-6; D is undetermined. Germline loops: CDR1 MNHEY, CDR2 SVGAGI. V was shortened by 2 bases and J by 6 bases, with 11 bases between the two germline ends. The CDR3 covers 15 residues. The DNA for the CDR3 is TGTGCCAGCAGTTACGACTCCCGATCTAATTCACCCCTCCACTTT. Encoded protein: CASSYDSRSNSPLHF.

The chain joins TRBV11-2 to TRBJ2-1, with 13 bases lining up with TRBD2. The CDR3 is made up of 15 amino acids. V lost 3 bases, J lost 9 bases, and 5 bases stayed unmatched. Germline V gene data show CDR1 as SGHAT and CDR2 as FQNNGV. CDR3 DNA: TGTGCCAGCAGCTTCCGGACTAGCGGGAGTGGTGAGCAGTTCTTC. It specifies CASSFRTSGSGEQFF.

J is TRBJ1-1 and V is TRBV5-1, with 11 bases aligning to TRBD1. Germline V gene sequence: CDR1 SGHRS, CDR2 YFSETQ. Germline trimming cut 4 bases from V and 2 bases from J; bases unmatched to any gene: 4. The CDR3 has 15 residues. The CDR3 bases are TGCGCCAGCAGCCCCAGGACAGGGGGCAACACTGAAGCTTTCTTT. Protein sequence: CASSPRTGGNTEAFF.

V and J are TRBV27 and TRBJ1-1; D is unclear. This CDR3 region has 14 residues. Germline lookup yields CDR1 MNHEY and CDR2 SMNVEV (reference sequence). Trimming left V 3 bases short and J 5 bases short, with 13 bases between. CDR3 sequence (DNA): TGTGCCAGCAGTTTGAGCGGGGTGGGAACTGAAGCTTTCTTT. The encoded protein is CASSLSGVGTEAFF.

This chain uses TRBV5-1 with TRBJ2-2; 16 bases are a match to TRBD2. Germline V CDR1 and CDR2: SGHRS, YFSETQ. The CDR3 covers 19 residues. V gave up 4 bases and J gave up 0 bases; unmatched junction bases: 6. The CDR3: CASSPPGTSGRANTGELFF. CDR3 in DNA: TGCGCCAGCAGCCCCCCGGGGACTAGCGGGAGGGCGAACACCGGGGAGCTGTTTTTT.

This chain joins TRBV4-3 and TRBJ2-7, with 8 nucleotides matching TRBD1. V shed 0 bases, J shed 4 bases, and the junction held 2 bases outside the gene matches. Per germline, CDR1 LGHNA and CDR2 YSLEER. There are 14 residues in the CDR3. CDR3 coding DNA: TGCGCCAGCAGCCAAGAGGACAGGGCGTACGAGCAGTACTTC. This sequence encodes CASSQEDRAYEQYF.

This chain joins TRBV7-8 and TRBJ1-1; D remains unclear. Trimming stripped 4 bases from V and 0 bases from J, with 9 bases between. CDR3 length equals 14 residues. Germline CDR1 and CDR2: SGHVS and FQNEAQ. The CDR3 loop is CASSSEPVNTEAFF. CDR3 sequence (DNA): TGTGCCAGCAGCTCAGAACCAGTGAACACTGAAGCTTTCTTT.

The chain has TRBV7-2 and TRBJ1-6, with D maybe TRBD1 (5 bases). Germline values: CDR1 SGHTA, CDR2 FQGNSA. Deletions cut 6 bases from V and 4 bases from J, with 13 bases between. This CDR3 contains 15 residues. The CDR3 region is CASRPPTVYNSPLHF. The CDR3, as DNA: TGTGCCAGCAGGCCTCCGACAGTTTATAATTCACCCCTCCACTTT.

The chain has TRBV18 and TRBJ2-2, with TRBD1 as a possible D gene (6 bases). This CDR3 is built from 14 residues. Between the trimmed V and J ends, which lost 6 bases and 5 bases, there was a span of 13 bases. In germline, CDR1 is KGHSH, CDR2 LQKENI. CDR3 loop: CASSLYRETGELFF. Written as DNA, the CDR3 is TGTGCCAGCTCTTTATACAGGGAAACCGGGGAGCTGTTTTTT.

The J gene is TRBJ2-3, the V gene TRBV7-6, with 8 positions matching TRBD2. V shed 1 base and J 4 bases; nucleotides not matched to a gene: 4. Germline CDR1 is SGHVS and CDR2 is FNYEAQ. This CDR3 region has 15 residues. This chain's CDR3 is CASSLEGTRADTQYF. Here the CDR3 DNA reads TGTGCCAGCAGCTTAGAAGGGACTAGGGCAGATACGCAGTATTTT.

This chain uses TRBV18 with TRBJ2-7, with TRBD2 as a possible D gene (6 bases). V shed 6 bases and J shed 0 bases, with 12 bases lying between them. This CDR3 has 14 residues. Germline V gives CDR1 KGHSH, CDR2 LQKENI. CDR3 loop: CASSGLKSSYEQYF. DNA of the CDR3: TGTGCCAGCTCCGGACTAAAAAGCTCCTACGAGCAGTACTTC.

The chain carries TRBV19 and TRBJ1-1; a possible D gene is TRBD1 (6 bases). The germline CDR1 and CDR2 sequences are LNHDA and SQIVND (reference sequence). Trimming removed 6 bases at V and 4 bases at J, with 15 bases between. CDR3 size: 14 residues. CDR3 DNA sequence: TGTGCCAGTAGCGAACAGGGCCTGGTCACTGAAGCTTTCTTT. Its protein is CASSEQGLVTEAFF.

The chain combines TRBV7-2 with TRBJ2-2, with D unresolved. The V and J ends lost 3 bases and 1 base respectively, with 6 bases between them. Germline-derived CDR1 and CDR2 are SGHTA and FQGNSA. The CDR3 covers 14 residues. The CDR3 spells CASSLTGNTGELFF. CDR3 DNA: TGTGCCAGCAGCTTGACGGGGAACACCGGGGAGCTGTTTTTT.

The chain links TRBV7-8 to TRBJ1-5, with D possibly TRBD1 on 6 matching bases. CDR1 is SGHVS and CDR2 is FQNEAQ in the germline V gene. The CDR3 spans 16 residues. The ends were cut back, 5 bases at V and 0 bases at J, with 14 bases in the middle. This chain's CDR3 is CASSLSRTVSNQPQHF. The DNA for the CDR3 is TGTGCCAGCAGCCTTTCCCGGACAGTTAGCAATCAGCCCCAGCATTTT.

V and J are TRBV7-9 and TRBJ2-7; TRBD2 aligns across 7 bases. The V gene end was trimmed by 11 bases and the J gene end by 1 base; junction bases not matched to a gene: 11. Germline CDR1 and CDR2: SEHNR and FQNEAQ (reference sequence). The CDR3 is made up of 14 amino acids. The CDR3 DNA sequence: TGTGCCGGAGGTACACTAGCGCTATCCTACGAGCAGTACTTC. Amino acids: CAGGTLALSYEQYF.

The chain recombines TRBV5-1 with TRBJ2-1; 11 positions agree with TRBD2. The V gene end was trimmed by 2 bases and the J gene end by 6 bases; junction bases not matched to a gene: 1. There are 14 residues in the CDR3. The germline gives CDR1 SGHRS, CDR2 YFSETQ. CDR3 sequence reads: CASSLGTSGNEQFF. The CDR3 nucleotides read TGCGCCAGCAGCTTAGGGACTAGCGGCAATGAGCAGTTCTTC.

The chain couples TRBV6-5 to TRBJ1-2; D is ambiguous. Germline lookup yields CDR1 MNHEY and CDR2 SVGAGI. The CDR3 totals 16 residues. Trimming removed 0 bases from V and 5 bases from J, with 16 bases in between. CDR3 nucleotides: TGTGCCAGCAGTTACTCGATTGGAGGAGGAAGTTATGGCTACACCTTC. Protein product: CASSYSIGGGSYGYTF.

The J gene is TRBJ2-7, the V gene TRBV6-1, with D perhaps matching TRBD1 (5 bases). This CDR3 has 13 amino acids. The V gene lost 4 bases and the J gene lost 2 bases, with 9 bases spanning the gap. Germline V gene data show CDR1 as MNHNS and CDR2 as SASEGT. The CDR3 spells CASSVDSPYEQYF. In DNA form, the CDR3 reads TGTGCCAGCAGTGTCGACAGCCCCTACGAGCAGTACTTC.

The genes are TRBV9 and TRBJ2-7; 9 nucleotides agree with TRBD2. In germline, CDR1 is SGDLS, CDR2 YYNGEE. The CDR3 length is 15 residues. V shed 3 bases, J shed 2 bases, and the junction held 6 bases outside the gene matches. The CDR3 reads CASSAPSGNPYEQYF. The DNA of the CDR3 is TGTGCCAGCAGCGCCCCTAGCGGGAACCCCTACGAGCAGTACTTC.

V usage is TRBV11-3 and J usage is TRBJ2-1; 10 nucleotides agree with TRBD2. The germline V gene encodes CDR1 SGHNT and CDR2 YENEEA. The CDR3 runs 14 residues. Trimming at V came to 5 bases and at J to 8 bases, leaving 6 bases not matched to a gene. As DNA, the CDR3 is TGTGCCAGCAGCCGGGGGACTAGCGATGATGAGCAGTTCTTC. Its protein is CASSRGTSDDEQFF.

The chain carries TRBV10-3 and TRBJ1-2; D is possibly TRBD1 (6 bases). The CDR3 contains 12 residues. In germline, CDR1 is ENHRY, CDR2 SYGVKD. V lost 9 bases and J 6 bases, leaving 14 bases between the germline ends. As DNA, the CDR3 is TGTGCCATAAGACAGGAGAGGGATGGCTACACCTTC. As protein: CAIRQERDGYTF.

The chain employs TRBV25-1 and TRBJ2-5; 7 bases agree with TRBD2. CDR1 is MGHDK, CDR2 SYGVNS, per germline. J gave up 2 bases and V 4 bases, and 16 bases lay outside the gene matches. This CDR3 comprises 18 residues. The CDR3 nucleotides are TGTGCCAGCAGTGCTCCTCGCCCTAGCGGAGCTAATCAAGAGACCCAGTACTTC. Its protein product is CASSAPRPSGANQETQYF.

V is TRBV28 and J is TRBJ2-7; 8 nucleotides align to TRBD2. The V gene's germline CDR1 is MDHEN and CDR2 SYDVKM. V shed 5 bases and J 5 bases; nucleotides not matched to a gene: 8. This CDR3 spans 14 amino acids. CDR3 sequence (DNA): TGTGCCAGCAGTCCACGGGGGGGCCACCACGAGCAGTACTTC. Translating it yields CASSPRGGHHEQYF. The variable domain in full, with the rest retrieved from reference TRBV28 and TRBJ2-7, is DVKVTQSSRYLVKRTGEKVFLECVQDMDHENMFWYRQDPGLGLRLIYFSYDVKMKEKGDIPEGYSVSREKKERFSLILESASTNQTSMYLCASSPRGGHHEQYFGPGTRLTVT.

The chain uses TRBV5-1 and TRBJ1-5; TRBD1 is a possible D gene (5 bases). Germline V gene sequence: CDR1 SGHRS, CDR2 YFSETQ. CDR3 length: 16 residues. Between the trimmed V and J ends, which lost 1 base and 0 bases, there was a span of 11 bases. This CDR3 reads CASSLTTADSNQPQHF. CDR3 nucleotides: TGCGCCAGCAGCTTGACGACAGCCGATAGCAATCAGCCCCAGCATTTT.